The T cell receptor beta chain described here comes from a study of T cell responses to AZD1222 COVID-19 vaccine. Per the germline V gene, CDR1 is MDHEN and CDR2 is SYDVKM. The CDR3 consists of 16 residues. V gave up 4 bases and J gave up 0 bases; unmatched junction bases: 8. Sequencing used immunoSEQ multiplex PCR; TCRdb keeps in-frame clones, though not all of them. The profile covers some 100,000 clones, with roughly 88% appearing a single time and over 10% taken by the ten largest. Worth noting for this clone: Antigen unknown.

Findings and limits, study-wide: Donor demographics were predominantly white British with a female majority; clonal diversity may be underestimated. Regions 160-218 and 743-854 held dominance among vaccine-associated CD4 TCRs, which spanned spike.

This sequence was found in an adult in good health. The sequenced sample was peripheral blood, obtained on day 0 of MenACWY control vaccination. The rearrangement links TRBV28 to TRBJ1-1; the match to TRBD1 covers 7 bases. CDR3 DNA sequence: TGTGCCAGCAGTTCCCCCGGGACAGTCATGAACACTGAAGCTTTCTTT. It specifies CASSSPGTVMNTEAFF.